The 18 T cell receptor beta chains below were found in one sample sequenced in a study of blood T cell repertoires in COVID-19. Assay used: immunoSEQ multiplex PCR; TCRdb lists only in-frame clones, some missing. The sample comprises around 120,000 clones, 80% to 90% of which are singletons, and 25% to 35% rests with the top ten. The sample comprised peripheral blood. The source of these receptors is a woman in her seventies with acute or convalescent COVID-19.

This clone has only one observation. The gene calls are TRBV6-6 and TRBJ1-3; possible D gene TRBD1, 5 bases. The CDR3 runs to 14 residues. Germline CDR1 MNHNY, CDR2 SVGAGI (reference sequence). V lost 6 bases, J lost 0 bases, and 9 bases lay in between. This CDR3 is CASRTEGSGNTIYF. Written as DNA, the CDR3 is TGTGCCAGCAGGACAGAAGGCTCTGGAAACACCATATATTTT.

The chain recombines TRBV18 with TRBJ1-5; D may be TRBD1 (6 bases). Germline CDR1 is KGHSH and CDR2 is LQKENI. This CDR3 spans 13 amino acids. V lost 6 bases and J 5 bases, leaving 11 bases between the germline ends. Written as DNA, the CDR3 is TGTGCCAGCTCGTCCAGGGGAGATCAGCCCCAGCATTTT. It specifies CASSSRGDQPQHF.

The chain combines TRBV2 with TRBJ2-5, with D tentatively TRBD2 (6 bases). Between the trimmed V and J ends, which lost 5 bases and 3 bases, there was a span of 7 bases. The CDR3 covers 12 residues. CDR1 and CDR2 (germline): SNHLY, FYNNEI. The CDR3 region has the DNA TGTGCCAGCAGTATAGCGGAAGAGACCCAGTACTTC. Translation gives CASSIAEETQYF.

The V call is TRBV6-5, the J call TRBJ1-2; 7 bases map to TRBD1. V gave up 6 bases and J gave up 8 bases; unmatched junction bases: 9. The CDR3 extends over 13 amino acids. Germline values: CDR1 MNHEY, CDR2 SVGAGI. CDR3 in amino acids: CASRQGEEGGYTF. The CDR3 coding sequence is TGTGCCAGCAGGCAGGGGGAAGAGGGGGGCTACACCTTC.

The V and J genes are TRBV30 and TRBJ2-7; D gene uncertain. V lost 2 bases and J lost 6, with 14 bases in between. Germline values: CDR1 GTSNPN, CDR2 SVGIG (reference sequence). The CDR3 loop spans 13 amino acids. Here the CDR3 reads CAWSQKTPPEQYF. Here the CDR3 DNA reads TGTGCCTGGAGTCAAAAGACTCCCCCCGAGCAGTACTTC. Drawing the rest from reference TRBV30 and TRBJ2-7, the complete variable domain is SQTIHQWPATLVQPVGSPLSLECTVEGTSNPNLYWYRQAAGRGLQLLFYSVGIGQISSEVPQNLSASRPQDRQFILSSKKLLLSDSGFYLCAWSQKTPPEQYFGPGTRLTVT.

This clone showed up just once. V is TRBV28 and J is TRBJ2-1, with D perhaps TRBD1 (5 bases). The CDR3 is made up of 13 amino acids. The V gene lost 10 bases and the J gene lost 3 bases, with 13 bases spanning the gap. Per the germline V gene, CDR1 is MDHEN and CDR2 is SYDVKM. In DNA form, the CDR3 reads TGTGCCACCGGACCTGACAGCTACAATGAGCAGTTCTTC. It specifies CATGPDSYNEQFF.

Here the CDR3 reads CASTRLAGSNEQFF. CDR3 nucleotide sequence: TGTGCCAGCACCAGACTAGCGGGTTCGAATGAGCAGTTCTTC. V is TRBV28 and J is TRBJ2-1; TRBD2 agrees at 10 bases. The CDR3 is made up of 14 amino acids. V lost 7 bases, J lost 7 bases, and 7 bases stayed unmatched. Germline-derived CDR1 and CDR2 are MDHEN and SYDVKM.

This clone was seen more than once but under ten times. The chain has TRBV10-2 and TRBJ2-7, with a tentative D call TRBD2 (5 bases). The V and J ends lost 3 bases and 7 bases respectively, with 13 bases between them. This CDR3 contains 13 residues. Germline V gene sequence: CDR1 WSHSY, CDR2 SAAADI. DNA of the CDR3: TGCGCCAGCAGTGACGGGGAAAAGCGGGAGCAGTACTTC. Translation: CASSDGEKREQYF.

The chain joins TRBV19 to TRBJ1-2, with TRBD1 as a possible D gene (5 bases). This CDR3 comprises 14 residues. The germline V gene encodes CDR1 LNHDA and CDR2 SQIVND (reference sequence). Trimming pared 7 bases from V and 2 bases from J, leaving 14 bases between. The CDR3 region is CASNAAGINYGYTF. In DNA, the CDR3 is TGTGCCAGTAATGCGGCAGGGATAAACTATGGCTACACCTTC.

The V call is TRBV7-3, the J call TRBJ1-2; 8 bases are a match to TRBD1. The CDR3 is made up of 13 amino acids. Germline CDR1 reads SGHTA; CDR2 reads FQGTGA. Trimming at V came to 2 bases and at J to 6 bases, leaving 2 bases not matched to a gene. CDR3 bases: TGTGCCAGCAGCTTAGACAGGGGACATGGCTACACCTTC. It translates to CASSLDRGHGYTF.

The chain uses TRBV19 and TRBJ2-2; D gene unclear. The germline CDR1 and CDR2 sequences are LNHDA and SQIVND (reference sequence). V was pared by 5 bases and J by 0 bases, with 7 bases between. The CDR3 totals 14 residues. This CDR3 reads CASSLRPNTGELFF. In DNA, the CDR3 is TGTGCCAGTAGTCTGCGCCCGAACACCGGGGAGCTGTTTTTT.

V is TRBV6-6 and J is TRBJ2-1; D unclear. CDR1 is MNHNY, CDR2 SVGAGI, per germline (reference sequence). Trimming cost V 6 bases and J 5 bases, with 14 bases left between them. This CDR3 contains 14 residues. The CDR3 nucleotides read TGTGCCAGCAGCGCAAACGATCGCGACAATGAGCAGTTCTTC. It encodes CASSANDRDNEQFF.

The rearrangement uses TRBV5-1 and TRBJ2-3; TRBD1 matches at 9 bases. J was trimmed by 4 bases and V by 4 bases; bases with no gene match: 4. The length of the CDR3 is 14 residues. Germline V gene sequence: CDR1 SGHRS, CDR2 YFSETQ. The CDR3 nucleotides read TGCGCCAGCAGCCACAGACAGGGGGCAGATACGCAGTATTTT. This sequence encodes CASSHRQGADTQYF.

The chain links TRBV6-5 to TRBJ1-6, with unresolved D. V was pared by 8 bases and J by 2 bases, with 13 bases between. Germline loops: CDR1 MNHEY, CDR2 SVGAGI. CDR3 size: 15 residues. Here the CDR3 reads CASRHDGAYNSPLHF. In DNA, the CDR3 is TGTGCCAGCCGCCATGACGGAGCCTATAATTCACCCCTCCACTTT.

The chain recombines TRBV9 with TRBJ1-1; 12 positions match TRBD1. J gave up 0 bases and V 3 bases, and 9 bases lay outside the gene matches. Germline-derived CDR1 and CDR2 are SGDLS and YYNGEE. The CDR3 is made up of 18 amino acids. The CDR3 bases are TGTGCCAGCAGCGCCTCGGGACAGGGGGCGTTTTTGAACACTGAAGCTTTCTTT. Its translation: CASSASGQGAFLNTEAFF.

J is TRBJ1-5 and V is TRBV28; D is possibly TRBD1 (5 bases). Germline V CDR1 and CDR2: MDHEN, SYDVKM. This CDR3 is 15 amino acids long. V dropped 7 bases and J dropped 0 bases, with 13 bases sitting between them. CDR3 DNA sequence: TGTGCCAGCATCCGGTGGACAAATAGCAATCAGCCCCAGCATTTT. It codes for CASIRWTNSNQPQHF.

This chain uses TRBV19 with TRBJ2-1; D ambiguous. The germline V gene has CDR1 LNHDA and CDR2 SQIVND (reference sequence). V shed 5 bases and J shed 7 bases, with 9 bases lying between them. This CDR3 region has 12 residues. The CDR3: CASSARVNEQFF. In nucleotides, the CDR3 is TGTGCCAGTAGTGCCCGGGTTAATGAGCAGTTCTTC.

Only a few counts were recorded for this clone. This sequence joins TRBV27 and TRBJ1-5, with 9 bases fitting TRBD1. CDR1 is MNHEY, CDR2 SMNVEV, per germline (reference sequence). Unmatched junction bases numbered 12, after V lost 5 bases and J lost 7 bases. The CDR3 has 16 amino acids. The CDR3 here is CASSPLGTGREQPQHF. DNA for the CDR3: TGTGCCAGCAGTCCACTGGGGACAGGGCGGGAACAGCCCCAGCATTTT.